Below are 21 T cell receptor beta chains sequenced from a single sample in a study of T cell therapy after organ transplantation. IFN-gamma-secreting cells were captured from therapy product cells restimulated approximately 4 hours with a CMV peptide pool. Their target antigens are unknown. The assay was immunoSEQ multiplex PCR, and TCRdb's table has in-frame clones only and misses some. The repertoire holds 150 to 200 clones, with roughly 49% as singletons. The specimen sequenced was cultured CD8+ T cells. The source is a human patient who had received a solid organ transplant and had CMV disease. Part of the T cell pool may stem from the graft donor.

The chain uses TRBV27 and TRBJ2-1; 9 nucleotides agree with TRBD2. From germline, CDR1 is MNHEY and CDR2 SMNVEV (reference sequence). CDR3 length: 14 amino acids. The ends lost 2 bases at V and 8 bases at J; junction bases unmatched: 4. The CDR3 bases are TGTGCCAGCAGTTTAGCGGGGGGGCCCGATGAGCAGTTCTTC. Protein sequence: CASSLAGGPDEQFF.

This CDR3 reads CASSNHDLRGLGTEAFF. In DNA, the CDR3 is TGTGCCAGCAGCAATCACGATTTACGGGGCCTGGGGACTGAAGCTTTCTTT. This chain links TRBV11-3 with TRBJ1-1, with D tentatively TRBD1 (5 bases). The CDR3 is 17 residues long. CDR1 and CDR2 (germline): SGHNT, YENEEA. V was trimmed by 5 bases and J by 5 bases, leaving 24 bases between them.

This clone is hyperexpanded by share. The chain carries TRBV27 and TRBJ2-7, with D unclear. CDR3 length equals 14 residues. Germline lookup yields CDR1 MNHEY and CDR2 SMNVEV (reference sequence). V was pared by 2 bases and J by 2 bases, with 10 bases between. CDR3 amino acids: CASSLGPAAYEQYF. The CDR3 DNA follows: TGTGCCAGCAGTTTAGGGCCGGCTGCCTACGAGCAGTACTTC.

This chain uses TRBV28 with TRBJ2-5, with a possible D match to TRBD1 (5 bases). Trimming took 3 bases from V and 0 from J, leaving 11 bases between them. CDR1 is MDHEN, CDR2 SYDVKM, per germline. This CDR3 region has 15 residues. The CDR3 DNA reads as TGTGCCAGCAGTTTCAGGATAGGGGACCAAGAGACCCAGTACTTC. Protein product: CASSFRIGDQETQYF.

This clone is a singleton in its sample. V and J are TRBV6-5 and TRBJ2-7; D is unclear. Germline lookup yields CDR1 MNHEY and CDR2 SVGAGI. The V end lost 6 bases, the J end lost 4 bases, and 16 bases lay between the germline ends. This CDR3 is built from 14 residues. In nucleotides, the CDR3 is TGTGCCAGCAGCTTTACCTACGGAAGTTACGAGCAGTACTTC. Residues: CASSFTYGSYEQYF.

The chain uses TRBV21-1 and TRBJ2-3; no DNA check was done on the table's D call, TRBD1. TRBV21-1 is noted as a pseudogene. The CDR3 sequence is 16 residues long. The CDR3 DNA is TGTGCCAGCAGGATCAAGGCTACAGTCATGCAAGATACGCAGTATTTT. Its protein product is CASRIKATVMQDTQYF.

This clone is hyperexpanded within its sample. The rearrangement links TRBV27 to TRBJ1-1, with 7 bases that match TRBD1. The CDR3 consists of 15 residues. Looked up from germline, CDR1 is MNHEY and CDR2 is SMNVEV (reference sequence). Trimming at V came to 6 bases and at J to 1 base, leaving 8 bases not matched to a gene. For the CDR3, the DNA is TGTGCCAGCAGGCTAGGGGGCGCGGCGAACACTGAAGCTTTCTTT. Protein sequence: CASRLGGAANTEAFF.

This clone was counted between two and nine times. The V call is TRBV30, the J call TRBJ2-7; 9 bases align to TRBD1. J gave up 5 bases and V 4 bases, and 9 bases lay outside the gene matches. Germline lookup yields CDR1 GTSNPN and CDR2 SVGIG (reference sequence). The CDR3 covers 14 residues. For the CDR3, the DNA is TGTGCCTGGAAAAGGGACAGGGATCGAGACGAGCAGTACTTC. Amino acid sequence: CAWKRDRDRDEQYF.

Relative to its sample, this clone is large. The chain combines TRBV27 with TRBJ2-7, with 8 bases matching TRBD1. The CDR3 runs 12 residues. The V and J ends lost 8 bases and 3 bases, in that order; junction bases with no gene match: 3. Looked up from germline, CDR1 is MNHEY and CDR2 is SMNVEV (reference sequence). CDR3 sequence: CASGTGDYEQYF. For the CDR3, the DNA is TGTGCCAGCGGGACAGGAGACTACGAGCAGTACTTC.

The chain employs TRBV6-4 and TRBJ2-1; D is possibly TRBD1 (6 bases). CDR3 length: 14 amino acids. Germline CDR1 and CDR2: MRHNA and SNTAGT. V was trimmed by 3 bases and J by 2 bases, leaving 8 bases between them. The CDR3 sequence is CASSEGDTYNEQFF. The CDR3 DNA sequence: TGTGCCAGCAGTGAAGGGGACACCTACAATGAGCAGTTCTTC.

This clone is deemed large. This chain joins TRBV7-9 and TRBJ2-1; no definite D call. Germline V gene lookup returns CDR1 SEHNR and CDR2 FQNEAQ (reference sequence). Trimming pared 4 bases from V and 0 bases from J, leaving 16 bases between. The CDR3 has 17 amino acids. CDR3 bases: TGTGCCAGCAGCTCCCTCGGAGAAAGTCCCTCCTACAATGAGCAGTTCTTC. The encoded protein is CASSSLGESPSYNEQFF. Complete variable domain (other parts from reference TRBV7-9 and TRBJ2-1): DTGVSQNPRHKITKRGQNVTFRCDPISEHNRLYWYRQTLGQGPEFLTYFQNEAQLEKSRLLSDRFSAERPKGSFSTLEIQRTEQGDSAMYLCASSSLGESPSYNEQFFGPGTRLTVL.

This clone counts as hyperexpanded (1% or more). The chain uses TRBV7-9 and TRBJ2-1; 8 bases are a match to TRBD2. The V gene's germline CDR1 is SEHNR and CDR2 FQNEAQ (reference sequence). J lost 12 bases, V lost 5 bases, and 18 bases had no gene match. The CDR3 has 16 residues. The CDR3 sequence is CASSIHERGLLSVQFF. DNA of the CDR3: TGTGCCAGCAGCATCCATGAGCGGGGGCTCCTCTCGGTGCAGTTCTTC.

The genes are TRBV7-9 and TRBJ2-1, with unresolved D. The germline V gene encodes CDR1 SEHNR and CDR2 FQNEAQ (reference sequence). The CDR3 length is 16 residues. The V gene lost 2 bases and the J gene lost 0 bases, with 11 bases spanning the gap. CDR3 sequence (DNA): TGTGCCAGCAGCTTACTAGGCGAGAGCTCCTACAATGAGCAGTTCTTC. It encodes CASSLLGESSYNEQFF.

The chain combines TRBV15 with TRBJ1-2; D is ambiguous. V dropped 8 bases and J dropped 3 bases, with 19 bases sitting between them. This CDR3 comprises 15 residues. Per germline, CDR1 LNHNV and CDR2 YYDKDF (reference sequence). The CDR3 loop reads CATSLEGRSYYGYTF. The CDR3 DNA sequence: TGTGCCACCTCCCTAGAGGGCAGATCCTACTATGGCTACACCTTC.

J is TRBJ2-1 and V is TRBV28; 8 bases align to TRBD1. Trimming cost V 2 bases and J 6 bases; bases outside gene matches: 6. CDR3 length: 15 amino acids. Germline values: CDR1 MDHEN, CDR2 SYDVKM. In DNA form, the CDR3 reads TGTGCCAGCAGTTTACAGGGGGCACTTTTCAATGAGCAGTTCTTC. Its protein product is CASSLQGALFNEQFF.

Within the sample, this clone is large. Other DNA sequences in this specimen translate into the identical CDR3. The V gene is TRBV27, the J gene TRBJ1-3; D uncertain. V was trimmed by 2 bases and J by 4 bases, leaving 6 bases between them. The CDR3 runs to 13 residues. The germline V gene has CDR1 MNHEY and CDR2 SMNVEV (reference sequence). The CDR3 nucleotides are TGTGCCAGCAGTTTAAGGTCCGGAAACACCATATATTTT. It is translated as CASSLRSGNTIYF.

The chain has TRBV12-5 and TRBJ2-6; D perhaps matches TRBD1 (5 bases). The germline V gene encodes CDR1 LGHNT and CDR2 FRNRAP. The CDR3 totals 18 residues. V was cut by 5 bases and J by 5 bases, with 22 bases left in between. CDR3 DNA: TGTGCTAGTGGTCTCGCTAGTGCAGGACAAAGTCGGGCCAACGTCCTGACTTTC. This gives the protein CASGLASAGQSRANVLTF.

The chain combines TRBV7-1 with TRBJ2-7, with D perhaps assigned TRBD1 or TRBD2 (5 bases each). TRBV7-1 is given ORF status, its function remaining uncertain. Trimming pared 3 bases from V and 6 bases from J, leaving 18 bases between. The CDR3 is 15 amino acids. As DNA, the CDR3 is TGTGCCAGCAGCTCCCGGGACCTTAACCCCGGCGAGCAGTACTTC. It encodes CASSSRDLNPGEQYF.

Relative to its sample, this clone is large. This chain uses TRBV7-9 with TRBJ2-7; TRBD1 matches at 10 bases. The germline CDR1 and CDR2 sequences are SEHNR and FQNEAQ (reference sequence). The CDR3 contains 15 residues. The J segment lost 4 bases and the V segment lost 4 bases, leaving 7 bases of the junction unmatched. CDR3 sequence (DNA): TGTGCCAGCAGCTACCGGGACAGGGGATCTTACGAGCAGTACTTC. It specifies CASSYRDRGSYEQYF.

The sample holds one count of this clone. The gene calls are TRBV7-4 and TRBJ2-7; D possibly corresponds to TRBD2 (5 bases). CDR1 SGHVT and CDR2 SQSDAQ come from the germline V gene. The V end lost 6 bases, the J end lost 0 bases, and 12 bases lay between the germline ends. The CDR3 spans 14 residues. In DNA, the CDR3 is TGTGCCAGCAGTATCAGCGGTAGCTCCTACGAGCAGTACTTC. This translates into CASSISGSSYEQYF. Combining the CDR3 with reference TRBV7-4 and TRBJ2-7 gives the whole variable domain GAGVSQSPRYKVAKRGRDVALRCDSISGHVTLYWYRQTLGQGSEVLTYSQSDAQRDKSGRPSGRFSAERPERSVSTLKIQRTEQGDSAVYLCASSISGSSYEQYFGPGTRLTVT.

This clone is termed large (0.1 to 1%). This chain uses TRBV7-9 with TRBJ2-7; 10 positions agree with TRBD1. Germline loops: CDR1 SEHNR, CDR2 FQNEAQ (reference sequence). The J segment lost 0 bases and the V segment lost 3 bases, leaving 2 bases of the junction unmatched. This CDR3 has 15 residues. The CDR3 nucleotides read TGTGCCAGCAGCTTTCGGACAGGGGGCTCCTACGAGCAGTACTTC. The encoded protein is CASSFRTGGSYEQYF.